This is a list of T cell receptor beta chains from one sample in a study of CXCR3-negative and CXCR3-positive naive CD8 T cells. Using the 5' RACE reads, TCRdb records one entry per CDR3 protein without DNA. Seen in this sample are under 6,000 distinct CDR3 sequences; the ten most common clones hold about 1.5%. Sequencing input: naive CXCR3+ CD8+ T cells from blood. The origin of the receptors is a human donor in good health. Some clones in this sample may be carry-over from other donors' samples. The CDR3 runs from the conserved cysteine through the conserved F or W. Clone size appears in some rows only: once, few, many, or a class for an expanded clone.

len,abundance,j_gene,v_gene,CDR3aa
13,medium-sized,TRBJ2-7,TRBV10-3,CAISAGTTYEQYF
15,medium-sized,TRBJ2-7,TRBV29-1,CSVCGLAGGSYEQYF
18,medium-sized,TRBJ2-1,TRBV28,CASSLGGSGRASYNEQFF
15,medium-sized,TRBJ1-5,TRBV2,CASTLGQGSNQPQHF
13,-,TRBJ2-1,TRBV7-7,CASSLGEAGQQFF
11,medium-sized,TRBJ2-1,TRBV10-2,CASRDAGALVF
16,-,TRBJ1-2,TRBV19,CASSVTTGTELWGYTF
14,medium-sized,TRBJ2-7,TRBV20-1,CSAKESPQSYEQYF
13,medium-sized,TRBJ2-7,TRBV28,CASSLLGEYQQYF
13,medium-sized,TRBJ2-2,TRBV20-1,CSARQGAQGELFF
13,medium-sized,TRBJ2-1,TRBV7-9,CASSIGTKVEQFF
14,medium-sized,TRBJ1-2,TRBV5-1,CASSSGDDPYGYTF
18,medium-sized,TRBJ2-2,TRBV2,CASSEARPGLPNTGELFF
15,-,TRBJ2-2,TRBV25-1,CASSEFGGAAGELFF
15,medium-sized,TRBJ1-3,TRBV12-3/TRBV12-4,CASRPRFGSGNTIYF
15,medium-sized,TRBJ2-1,TRBV11-2,CASYRREGSYNEQFF
13,medium-sized,TRBJ2-1,TRBV28,CASEREFKDEQFF
16,medium-sized,TRBJ2-1,TRBV5-1,CASSNHDRGRRNEQFF
16,medium-sized,TRBJ2-1,TRBV15,CATSGTGTSWDNEQFF
17,-,TRBJ2-1,TRBV9,CASSTRQVAGPYNEQFF
15,medium-sized,TRBJ2-2,TRBV20-1,CSATTGTSGTGELFF
13,medium-sized,TRBJ2-4,TRBV12-3/TRBV12-4,CASNPGDENIQYF
13,-,TRBJ1-1,TRBV11-3,CASSSHGNTEAFF
14,medium-sized,TRBJ2-5,TRBV29-1,CSVEGRGVQETQYF
20,medium-sized,TRBJ2-1,TRBV6-5,CASSYFGQVRLAGSYNEQFF
15,-,TRBJ2-5,TRBV12-3/TRBV12-4,CASSPGLAGGGTQYF
14,-,TRBJ2-5,TRBV11-2,CASSSKDGQETQYF
13,medium-sized,TRBJ1-1,TRBV7-9,CASSFTGNTEAFF
14,medium-sized,TRBJ2-1,TRBV11-3,CASSRRTGENEQFF
17,medium-sized,TRBJ2-2,TRBV11-2,CASSLDVWGLNTGELFF
16,medium-sized,TRBJ1-4,TRBV21-1,CASSKGTHPDYEKLFF
13,medium-sized,TRBJ1-1,TRBV7-6,CASSLISSTEAFF
16,medium-sized,TRBJ1-6,TRBV4-2,CASSQERDSSVNPLHF
16,-,TRBJ2-3,TRBV5-1,CASSLGLAGKWNTQYF
16,medium-sized,TRBJ2-3,TRBV11-2,CASSREVAENTDTQYF
13,-,TRBJ1-1,TRBV19,CASSITGDTEAFF
15,-,TRBJ1-2,TRBV27,CASSFAGQGAFGYTF
17,medium-sized,TRBJ1-2,TRBV4-3,CASSSSKVGESNYGYTF
18,medium-sized,TRBJ2-2,TRBV14,CASSQGLADIPNTGELFF
14,medium-sized,TRBJ2-7,TRBV29-1,CSVETSGDTYEQYF
13,-,TRBJ2-7,TRBV5-1,CASSLTGGVEQYF
11,medium-sized,TRBJ2-7,TRBV7-3,CASSPKLGGYF
17,medium-sized,TRBJ2-1,TRBV28,CASSWDKDSSGVDEQFF
16,medium-sized,TRBJ2-2,TRBV4-2,CASSQNSGRNTGELFF
13,medium-sized,TRBJ2-7,TRBV20-1,CSAPRDSSYEQYF